The present T cell receptor beta chain was sequenced within a study of T-cell reconstitution after alpha-beta-depleted transplantation in children. The TCRbeta library was prepared with unique molecular identifiers. TCRdb called the PCR reads again in MiXCR, with one record for every CDR3 protein. The sample consists of about 460,000 distinct CDR3 sequences, 12% of them appearing once. This clonotype appeared a few times. In germline, CDR1 is MNHNS, CDR2 SASEGT. The V and J ends lost 6 bases and 3 bases, in that order; junction bases with no gene match: 7. This CDR3 has 16 amino acids. The sequencing here drew on PBMCs from the stem cell graft donor, taken from the stem cell graft. This clonotype was sampled from a human donor who donated a stem cell graft to a child with combined immunodeficiency. The chain recombines TRBV6-1 with TRBJ2-1, with 11 bases fitting TRBD2. The CDR3 nucleotides are TGTGCCAGCAGCTCCCTAGCGGGAGGCTTCTACAATGAGCAGTTCTTC. The encoded protein is CASSSLAGGFYNEQFF.